This is a list of T cell receptor beta chains from one sample in a study of blood T cells in healthy people across ages. In TCRdb, the 5' RACE reads were re-called with MiXCR into one record per CDR3 protein. Of around 970,000 distinct CDR3 sequences detected, roughly 51% appear once; the ten largest clones hold about a fifth. The sample taken for sequencing was blood. The receptors derive from a woman aged 55 to 70 in good health. CDR3s include the opening cysteine and the closing phenylalanine or tryptophan. Fields, in order: V gene, J gene, D gene, clone size, CDR3 protein, CDR3 DNA. A D gene is named only where the DNA matches it firmly. Not all rows give a size; the values are once, few, many and, for expanded clones, a class.

V gene: TRBV4-2
J gene: TRBJ1-2
D gene: NA
clone size: few
CDR3 protein: CASSQDRGGNYGYTF
CDR3 DNA: TGTGCCAGCAGCCAAGATCGTGGGGGCAACTATGGCTACACCTTC

V gene: TRBV6-5
J gene: TRBJ2-1
D gene: TRBD2
clone size: NA
CDR3 protein: CASSRTSGYYNEQFF
CDR3 DNA: TGTGCCAGCAGCCGGACTAGCGGGTATTACAATGAGCAGTTCTTC

V gene: TRBV12-3/TRBV12-4
J gene: TRBJ1-2
D gene: TRBD1
clone size: NA
CDR3 protein: CASSLEGANGFTF
CDR3 DNA: TGTGCCAGCAGTTTAGAGGGGGCTAATGGCTTCACCTTC

V gene: TRBV27
J gene: TRBJ2-5
D gene: NA
clone size: NA
CDR3 protein: CASSLYGQGETQYF
CDR3 DNA: TGTGCCAGCAGTTTATACGGACAAGGAGAGACCCAGTACTTC

V gene: TRBV5-1
J gene: TRBJ1-2
D gene: NA
clone size: few
CDR3 protein: CASSKDSNYGCTF
CDR3 DNA: TGCGCCAGCAGCAAAGACAGCAACTATGGCTGCACCTTC

V gene: TRBV6-6
J gene: TRBJ1-6
D gene: TRBD1
clone size: NA
CDR3 protein: CASSLPGTGTDNSPLHF
CDR3 DNA: TGTGCCAGCAGCCTACCCGGGACAGGGACCGATAATTCACCCCTCCACTTT

V gene: TRBV7-2
J gene: TRBJ2-1
D gene: TRBD2
clone size: few
CDR3 protein: CASSPGTSREREQFF
CDR3 DNA: TGTGCCAGCAGTCCCGGGACTAGCAGAGAGAGGGAGCAGTTCTTC

V gene: TRBV28
J gene: TRBJ2-1
D gene: NA
clone size: once
CDR3 protein: CASSLRGMAGNEQFF
CDR3 DNA: TGTGCCAGCAGTTTAAGGGGGATGGCGGGCAATGAGCAGTTCTTC

V gene: TRBV5-4
J gene: TRBJ1-2
D gene: TRBD1
clone size: NA
CDR3 protein: CASSLAGQRRNYGYTF
CDR3 DNA: TGTGCCAGCAGCTTAGCGGGACAGAGGAGAAACTATGGCTACACCTTC

V gene: TRBV15
J gene: TRBJ2-1
D gene: TRBD2
clone size: NA
CDR3 protein: CATSSRLAGDNKQFF
CDR3 DNA: TGTGCCACCAGCAGCAGACTAGCGGGAGACAATAAGCAGTTCTTC

V gene: TRBV7-2
J gene: TRBJ2-2
D gene: NA
clone size: many
CDR3 protein: CASSLSSYTGELFF
CDR3 DNA: TGTGCCAGCAGCTTAAGTTCTTACACCGGGGAGCTGTTTTTT

V gene: TRBV6-5
J gene: TRBJ2-7
D gene: NA
clone size: few
CDR3 protein: CASSYLPSYEQYF
CDR3 DNA: TGTGCCAGCAGTTACTTGCCCTCCTACGAGCAGTACTTC

V gene: TRBV10-1
J gene: TRBJ2-2
D gene: TRBD1
clone size: NA
CDR3 protein: CATGTGGIGELFF
CDR3 DNA: TGCGCCACCGGGACAGGGGGCATCGGGGAGCTGTTTTTT

V gene: TRBV7-9
J gene: TRBJ2-5
D gene: TRBD1
clone size: NA
CDR3 protein: CASSWGQLDGETQYF
CDR3 DNA: TGTGCCAGCAGCTGGGGACAGCTCGACGGAGAGACCCAGTACTTC